Each of the 15 T cell receptor beta chains below was sequenced from the same sample in a study of identical twins (dated by TCRdb to about 2016). Library creation used 5' RACE. Instrument used: Illumina HiSeq 2000. TCRdb applied fastp at Q25 and MiXCR to the public reads, then kept only in-frame beta chains. Every entry covers one CDR3 protein and lists the most common genes and DNA from its rows. The sample profile shows 600,000 to 700,000 distinct CDR3 sequences; approximately 21% of them were found once. The ten largest clones take up approximately 4.5% of the sample. This sample was also put to use in a study of T cells expressing NK-cell markers.

The material sequenced was PBMCs. Receptors were obtained from a woman in her late teens or twenties in good health.

This clonotype appeared a few times. V gene TRBV9 combines with J gene TRBJ2-7; perhaps TRBD2 as D (6 bases). Germline lookup yields CDR1 SGDLS and CDR2 YYNGEE. The CDR3 has 14 amino acids. The germline V and J ends were trimmed by 0 bases and 3 bases, with 10 bases remaining between them. The CDR3 sequence is CASSVAQEGYEQYF. As DNA, the CDR3 is TGTGCCAGCAGCGTAGCACAGGAGGGCTACGAGCAGTACTTC.

This clonotype has more than one count but fewer than ten. This rearrangement joins TRBV5-1 to TRBJ1-1, with a tentative D call TRBD1 (6 bases). This CDR3 is built from 17 residues. Germline-derived CDR1 and CDR2 are SGHRS and YFSETQ. Trimming pared 0 bases from V and 2 bases from J, leaving 17 bases between. The CDR3 coding sequence is TGCGCCAGCAGCTTGGCCCGGGGGACAAGGGGAAACACTGAAGCTTTCTTT. Protein: CASSLARGTRGNTEAFF.

The rearrangement links TRBV5-1 to TRBJ2-5; 7 nucleotides match TRBD1. V shed 0 bases, J shed 1 base, and the junction held 3 bases outside the gene matches. Germline CDR1 is SGHRS and CDR2 is YFSETQ. The CDR3 spans 15 residues. CDR3 DNA sequence: TGCGCCAGCAGCTTGGTCGCAGGGGGCCAAGAGACCCAGTACTTC. This encodes CASSLVAGGQETQYF. Looking up the rest from reference TRBV5-1 and TRBJ2-5 gives the full variable domain: KAGVTQTPRYLIKTRGQQVTLSCSPISGHRSVSWYQQTPGQGLQFLFEYFSETQRNKGNFPGRFSGRQFSNSRSEMNVSTLELGDSALYLCASSLVAGGQETQYFGPGTRLLVL.

This clonotype was seen a handful of times. This chain uses TRBV9 with TRBJ2-3; TRBD1 agrees at 7 bases. The CDR3 covers 16 residues. The germline gives CDR1 SGDLS, CDR2 YYNGEE. With V trimmed by 0 bases and J by 4 bases, 8 bases remained unmatched. The CDR3 spells CASSVVGTGAADTQYF. As DNA, the CDR3 is TGTGCCAGCAGCGTAGTTGGTACAGGGGCTGCAGATACGCAGTATTTT.

The chain has TRBV18 and TRBJ2-5; no definite D call. V lost 2 bases, J lost 3 bases, and 7 bases lay in between. In germline, CDR1 is KGHSH, CDR2 LQKENI. The CDR3 totals 13 residues. CDR3 nucleotide sequence: TGTGCCAGCTCACCAAAGAACGAAGAGACCCAGTACTTC. This gives the protein CASSPKNEETQYF. The full variable domain, in which reference TRBV18 and TRBJ2-5 provide the parts outside the CDR3, is NAGVMQNPRHLVRRRGQEARLRCSPMKGHSHVYWYRQLPEEGLKFMVYLQKENIIDESGMPKERFSAEFPKEGPSILRIQQVVRGDSAAYFCASSPKNEETQYFGPGTRLLVL.

The table lists this clonotype with many counts. The rearrangement uses TRBV2 and TRBJ1-4; no firm D call. CDR1 and CDR2 (germline): SNHLY, FYNNEI. This CDR3 contains 14 residues. V was trimmed by 6 bases and J by 5 bases, leaving 13 bases between them. The CDR3 nucleotides read TGTGCCAGCAGCGATACGGACGGGAATGAAAAACTGTTTTTT. Amino acids: CASSDTDGNEKLFF.

To note about this clonotype: A much larger clone lies a single base off, so this may be a read error. V is TRBV11-2 and J is TRBJ2-7; D is undetermined. Germline V gene sequence: CDR1 SGHAT, CDR2 FQNNGV. This CDR3 is 15 amino acids long. V was shortened by 0 bases and J by 4 bases, with 13 bases between the two germline ends. The CDR3 sequence: CASSLDLISRYEQYF. As DNA, the CDR3 is TGTGCCAGCAGCTTAGACCTGATTAGTAGGTACGAGCAGTACTTC.

This clonotype was seen repeatedly, ten times or more. This rearrangement joins TRBV5-1 to TRBJ2-7; D possibly corresponds to TRBD1 (5 bases). The V end lost 1 base, the J end lost 1 base, and 12 bases lay between the germline ends. Looked up from germline, CDR1 is SGHRS and CDR2 is YFSETQ. The CDR3 extends over 15 amino acids. The CDR3 loop reads CASSLNPDSSYEQYF. CDR3 nucleotides: TGCGCCAGCAGCTTGAACCCCGACAGTTCCTACGAGCAGTACTTC.

This clonotype was seen more than once but under ten times. V is TRBV20-1 and J is TRBJ2-7; D may be TRBD2 (5 bases). The CDR3 extends over 13 amino acids. Trimming took off 6 bases at V and 5 bases at J, with 17 bases between the two ends. Germline V lookup: CDR1 DFQATT, CDR2 SNEGSKA (reference sequence). This CDR3 reads CSASALAFHEQYF. DNA for the CDR3: TGCAGTGCAAGCGCCCTAGCATTCCACGAGCAGTACTTC.

The genes are TRBV12-3 or TRBV12-4 and TRBJ1-2; maybe TRBD1 (5 bases). V was clipped by 4 bases and J by 8 bases, with 11 bases between them. The CDR3 is 12 amino acids. The CDR3 nucleotides are TGTGCCAGCAGTTCTGTGGGGGAAGGCTACACCTTC. This sequence encodes CASSSVGEGYTF.

This clonotype was detected a few times. CDR3 coding DNA: TGTGCCAGCAGTTACTCGAGGGTTTATGAGGGCTACACCTTC. Protein sequence: CASSYSRVYEGYTF. This chain connects TRBV6-5 to TRBJ1-2; D unresolved. Trimming removed 0 bases from V and 8 bases from J, with 13 bases in between. The CDR3 covers 14 residues. Germline V gene data show CDR1 as MNHEY and CDR2 as SVGAGI.

This clonotype was observed a few times. This sequence joins TRBV9 and TRBJ1-1; D remains ambiguous. Germline V CDR1 and CDR2: SGDLS, YYNGEE. CDR3 length: 14 amino acids. V lost 3 bases and J 4 bases, leaving 13 bases between the germline ends. CDR3 loop: CASSERPEGTEAFF. CDR3 nucleotides: TGTGCCAGCAGCGAAAGACCTGAGGGCACTGAAGCTTTCTTT. Full variable domain (missing parts from reference TRBV9 and TRBJ1-1): DSGVTQTPKHLITATGQRVTLRCSPRSGDLSVYWYQQSLDQGLQFLIQYYNGEERAKGNILERFSAQQFPDLHSELNLSSLELGDSALYFCASSERPEGTEAFFGQGTRLTVV.

In this sample, this clonotype turned up many times. The chain joins TRBV20-1 to TRBJ2-3, with D perhaps matching TRBD2 (6 bases). Germline lookup yields CDR1 DFQATT and CDR2 SNEGSKA (reference sequence). The CDR3 extends over 15 amino acids. V gave up 5 bases and J gave up 0 bases, with 15 bases separating them. This CDR3 is CSARPLAYSTDTQYF. As DNA, the CDR3 is TGCAGTGCTCGGCCCCTAGCGTATAGCACAGATACGCAGTATTTT.

The chain couples TRBV5-5 to TRBJ1-1; weak D call: TRBD1 (6 bases). The CDR3 is 17 amino acids. The germline V gene encodes CDR1 SGHKS and CDR2 YYEKEE (reference sequence). V dropped 2 bases and J dropped 6 bases, with 23 bases sitting between them. CDR3 residues: CASSFGGRANPFSEAFF. In nucleotides, the CDR3 is TGTGCCAGCAGCTTCGGGGGCAGGGCAAACCCCTTCTCTGAAGCTTTCTTT. Drawing the rest from reference TRBV5-5 and TRBJ1-1, the complete variable domain is DAGVTQSPTHLIKTRGQQVTLRCSPISGHKSVSWYQQVLGQGPQFIFQYYEKEERGRGNFPDRFSARQFPNYSSELNVNALLLGDSALYLCASSFGGRANPFSEAFFGQGTRLTVV.

This clonotype was observed a handful of times. The J gene is TRBJ2-1, the V gene TRBV19; D unclear. With 7 bases removed from V and 6 bases from J, the gap between germline ends came to 16 bases. There are 14 residues in the CDR3. Germline V gene lookup returns CDR1 LNHDA and CDR2 SQIVND (reference sequence). CDR3 nucleotides: TGTGCCAGTAAACGGAGCCGTGTACTCAATGAGCAGTTCTTC. This codes for CASKRSRVLNEQFF.